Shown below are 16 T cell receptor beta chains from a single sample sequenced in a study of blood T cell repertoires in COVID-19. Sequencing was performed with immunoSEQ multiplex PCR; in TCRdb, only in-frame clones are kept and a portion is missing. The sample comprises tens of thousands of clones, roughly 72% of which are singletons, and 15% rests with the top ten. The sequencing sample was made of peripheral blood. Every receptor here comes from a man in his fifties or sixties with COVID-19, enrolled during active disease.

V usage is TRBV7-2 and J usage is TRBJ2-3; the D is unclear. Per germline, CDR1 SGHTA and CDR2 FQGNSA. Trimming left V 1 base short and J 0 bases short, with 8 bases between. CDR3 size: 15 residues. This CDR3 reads CASSLGTPSTDTQYF. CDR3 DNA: TGTGCCAGCAGCTTAGGAACACCTAGCACAGATACGCAGTATTTT.

The CDR3 bases are TGTGCCAGCAGCAACGGAGGGAGGGAGCAGTACTTC. This gives the protein CASSNGGREQYF. The chain links TRBV21-1 to TRBJ2-7; no check of the table's D call, TRBD2, against the DNA was made. TRBV21-1 is a recognized pseudogene. CDR3 size: 12 residues.

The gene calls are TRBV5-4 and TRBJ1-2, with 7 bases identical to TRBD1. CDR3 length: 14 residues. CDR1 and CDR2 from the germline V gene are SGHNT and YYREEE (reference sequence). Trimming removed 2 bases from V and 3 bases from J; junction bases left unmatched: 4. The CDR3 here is CASSFGTADYGYTF. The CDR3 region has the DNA TGTGCCAGCAGCTTCGGGACAGCGGACTATGGCTACACCTTC.

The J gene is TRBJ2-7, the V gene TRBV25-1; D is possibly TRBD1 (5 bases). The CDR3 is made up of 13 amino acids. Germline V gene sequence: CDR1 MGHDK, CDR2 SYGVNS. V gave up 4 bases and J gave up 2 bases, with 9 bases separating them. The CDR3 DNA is TGTGCCAGCAGTGCCGACAGTCCCTACGAGCAGTACTTC. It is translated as CASSADSPYEQYF.

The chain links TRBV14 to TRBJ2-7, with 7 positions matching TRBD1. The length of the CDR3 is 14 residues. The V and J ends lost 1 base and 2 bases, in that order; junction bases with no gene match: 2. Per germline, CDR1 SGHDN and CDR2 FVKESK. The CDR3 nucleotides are TGTGCCAGCAGCCAAGGACAGGGCCCCTACGAGCAGTACTTC. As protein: CASSQGQGPYEQYF.

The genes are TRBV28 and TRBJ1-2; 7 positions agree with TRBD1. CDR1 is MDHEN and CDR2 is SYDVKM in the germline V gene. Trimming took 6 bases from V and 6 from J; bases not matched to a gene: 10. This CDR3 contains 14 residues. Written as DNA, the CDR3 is TGTGCCAGCAGACCAGGGACAGAAGTAAATGGCTACACCTTC. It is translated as CASRPGTEVNGYTF.

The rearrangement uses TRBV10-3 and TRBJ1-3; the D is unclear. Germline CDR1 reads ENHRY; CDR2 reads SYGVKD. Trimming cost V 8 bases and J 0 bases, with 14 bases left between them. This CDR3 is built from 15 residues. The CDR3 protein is CAIGLSRDSGNTIYF. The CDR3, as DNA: TGTGCCATCGGTCTATCGAGGGACTCTGGAAACACCATATATTTT.

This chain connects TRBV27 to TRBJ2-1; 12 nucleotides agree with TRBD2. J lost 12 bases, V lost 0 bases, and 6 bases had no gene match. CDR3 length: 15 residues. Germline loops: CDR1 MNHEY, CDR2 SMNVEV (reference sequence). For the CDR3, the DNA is TGTGCCAGCAGTTTATCGACTAGCGGGAGTTCAGGGCAGTTCTTC. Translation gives CASSLSTSGSSGQFF.

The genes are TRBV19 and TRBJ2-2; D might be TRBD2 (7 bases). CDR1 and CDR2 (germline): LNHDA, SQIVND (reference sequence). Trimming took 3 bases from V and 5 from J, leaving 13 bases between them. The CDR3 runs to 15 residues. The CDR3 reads CASSIRGAGTGELFF. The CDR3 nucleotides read TGTGCCAGTAGTATCCGGGGGGCGGGTACCGGGGAGCTGTTTTTT.

The CDR3 DNA follows: TGCAGCGTCGAGGAGGGGTTCTCCTACGAGCAGTACTTC. It translates to CSVEEGFSYEQYF. The J gene is TRBJ2-7, the V gene TRBV29-1; tentative D call: TRBD2 (6 bases). The V and J ends lost 6 bases and 0 bases respectively, with 12 bases between them. From germline, CDR1 is SQVTM and CDR2 ANQGSEA. This CDR3 is 13 amino acids long.

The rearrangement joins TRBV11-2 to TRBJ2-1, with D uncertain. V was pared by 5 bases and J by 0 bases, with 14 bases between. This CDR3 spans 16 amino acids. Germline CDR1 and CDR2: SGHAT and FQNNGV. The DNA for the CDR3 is TGTGCCAGCAGCCCCCGTCTATCTAGCTCCTACAATGAGCAGTTCTTC. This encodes CASSPRLSSSYNEQFF. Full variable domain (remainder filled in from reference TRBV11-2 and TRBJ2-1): EAGVAQSPRYKIIEKRQSVAFWCNPISGHATLYWYQQILGQGPKLLIQFQNNGVVDDSQLPKDRFSAERLKGVDSTLKIQPAKLEDSAVYLCASSPRLSSSYNEQFFGPGTRLTVL.

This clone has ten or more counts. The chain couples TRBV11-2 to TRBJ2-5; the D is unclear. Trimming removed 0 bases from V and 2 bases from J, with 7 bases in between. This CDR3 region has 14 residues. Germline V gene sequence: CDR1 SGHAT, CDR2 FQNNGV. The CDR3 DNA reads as TGTGCCAGCAGCTTAGATCTAGTACAAGAGACCCAGTACTTC. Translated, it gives CASSLDLVQETQYF.

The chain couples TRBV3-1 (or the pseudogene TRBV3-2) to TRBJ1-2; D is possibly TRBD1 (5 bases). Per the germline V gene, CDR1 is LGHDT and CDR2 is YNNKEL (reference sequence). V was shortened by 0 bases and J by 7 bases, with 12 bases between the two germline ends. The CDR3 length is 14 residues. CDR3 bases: TGTGCCAGCAGCCAAGACTCCCAGGGCGCTGGCTACACCTTC. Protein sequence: CASSQDSQGAGYTF.

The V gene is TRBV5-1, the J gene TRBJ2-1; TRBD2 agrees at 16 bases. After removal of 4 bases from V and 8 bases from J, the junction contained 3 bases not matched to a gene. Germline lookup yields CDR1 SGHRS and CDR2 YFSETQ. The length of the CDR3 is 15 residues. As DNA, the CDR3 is TGCGCCAGCAGCCCCGGGACTAGCGGGAGGGATGAGCAGTTCTTC. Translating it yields CASSPGTSGRDEQFF.

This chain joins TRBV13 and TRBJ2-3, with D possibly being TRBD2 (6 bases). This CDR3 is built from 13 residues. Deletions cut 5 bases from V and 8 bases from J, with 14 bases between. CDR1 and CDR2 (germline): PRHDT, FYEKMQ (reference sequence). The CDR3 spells CASSPPSDTTQYF. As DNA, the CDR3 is TGTGCCAGCAGCCCACCTAGCGACACTACGCAGTATTTT.

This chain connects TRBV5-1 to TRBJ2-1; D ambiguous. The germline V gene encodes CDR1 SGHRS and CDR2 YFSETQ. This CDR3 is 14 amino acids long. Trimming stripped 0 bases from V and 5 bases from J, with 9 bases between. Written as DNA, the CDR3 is TGCGCCAGCAGCTTGGTACTTCCCAACAATGAGCAGTTCTTC. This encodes CASSLVLPNNEQFF. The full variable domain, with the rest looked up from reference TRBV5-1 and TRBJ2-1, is KAGVTQTPRYLIKTRGQQVTLSCSPISGHRSVSWYQQTPGQGLQFLFEYFSETQRNKGNFPGRFSGRQFSNSRSEMNVSTLELGDSALYLCASSLVLPNNEQFFGPGTRLTVL.